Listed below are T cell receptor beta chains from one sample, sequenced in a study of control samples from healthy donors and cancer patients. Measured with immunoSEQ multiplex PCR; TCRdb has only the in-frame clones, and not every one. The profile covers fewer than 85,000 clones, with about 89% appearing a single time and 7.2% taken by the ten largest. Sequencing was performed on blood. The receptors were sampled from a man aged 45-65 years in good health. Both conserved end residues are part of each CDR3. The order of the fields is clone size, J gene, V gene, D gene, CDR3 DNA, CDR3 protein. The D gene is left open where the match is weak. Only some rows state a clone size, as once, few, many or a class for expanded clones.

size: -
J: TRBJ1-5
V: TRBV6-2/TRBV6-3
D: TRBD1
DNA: TGTGCCAGCAGTTACCCCGGGACAGGGGGCTTCAAGGCCAATCAGCCCCAGCATTTT
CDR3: CASSYPGTGGFKANQPQHF

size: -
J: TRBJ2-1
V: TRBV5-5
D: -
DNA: TGTGCCAGCAGCTGGCGCCCGGGGGGCGGTCAAAGTGAGCAGTTCTTC
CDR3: CASSWRPGGGQSEQFF

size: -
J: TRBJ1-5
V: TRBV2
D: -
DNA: TGTGCCAGCAGGGAACGGGACGGTAGATATCAGCCCCAGCATTTT
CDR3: CASRERDGRYQPQHF

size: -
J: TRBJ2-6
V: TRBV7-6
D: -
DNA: TGTGCCAGCAGCAGGTCCCAGACTGGGGCCAACGTCCTGACTTTC
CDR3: CASSRSQTGANVLTF

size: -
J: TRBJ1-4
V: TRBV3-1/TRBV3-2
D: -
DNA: TGTGCCAGCAGCCAAGCTTGGGCGGAGAATGAAAAACTGTTTTTT
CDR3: CASSQAWAENEKLFF

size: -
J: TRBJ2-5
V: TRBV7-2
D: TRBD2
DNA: TGTGCCAGCAGCTTAGGGGGTAGCGGGGGTTTGGAGACCCAGTACTTC
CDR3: CASSLGGSGGLETQYF

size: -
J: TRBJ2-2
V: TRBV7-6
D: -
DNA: TGTGCCAGCAGCTTAGCAGCGGAGACCGGGGAGCTGTTTTTT
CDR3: CASSLAAETGELFF

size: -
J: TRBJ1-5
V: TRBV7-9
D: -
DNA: TGTGCCAGCAACGGGGGGAACAATCAGCCCCAGCATTTT
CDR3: CASNGGNNQPQHF

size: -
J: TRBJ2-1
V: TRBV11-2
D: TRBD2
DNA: TGTGCCAGCAGCTTAGGGGGACTAGCTGGGTACAATGAGCAGTTCTTC
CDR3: CASSLGGLAGYNEQFF

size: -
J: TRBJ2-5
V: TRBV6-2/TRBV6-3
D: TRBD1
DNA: TGTGCCAGCAGTTACCCGGACAGGGGAGAGACCCAGTACTTC
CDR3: CASSYPDRGETQYF

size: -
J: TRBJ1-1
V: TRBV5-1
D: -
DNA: TGCGCCAGCAGCTTTGGGGAACGAGGCACTGAAGCTTTCTTT
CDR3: CASSFGERGTEAFF

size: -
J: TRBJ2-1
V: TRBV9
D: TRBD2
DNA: TGTGCCAGCAGCGTAGGCAGGCGGGGGGCGAATGAGCAGTTCTTC
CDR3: CASSVGRRGANEQFF

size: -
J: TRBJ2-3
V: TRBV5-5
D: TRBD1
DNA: TGTGCCAGCAGCGCCCGAACCGGGACAGGGGGCACAGATACGCAGTATTTT
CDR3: CASSARTGTGGTDTQYF

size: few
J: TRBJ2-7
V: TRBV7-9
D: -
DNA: TGTGCCAGCAGCTTAGCGGACACCTACGAGCAGTACTTC
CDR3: CASSLADTYEQYF

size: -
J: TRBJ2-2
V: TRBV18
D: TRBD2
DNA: TGTGCCAGCTCACCGTCCGGGGGGGCGAGTACCGGGGAGCTGTTTTTT
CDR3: CASSPSGGASTGELFF

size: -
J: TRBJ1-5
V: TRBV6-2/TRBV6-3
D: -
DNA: TGTGCCAGCAGTTTAATGACCGGAGGAGGCAATCAGCCCCAGCATTTT
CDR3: CASSLMTGGGNQPQHF

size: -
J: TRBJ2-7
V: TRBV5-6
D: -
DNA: TGTGCCAGCAGCTTGGGGGAGCCCTCCTACGAGCAGTACTTC
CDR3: CASSLGEPSYEQYF

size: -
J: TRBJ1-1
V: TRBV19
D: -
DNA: TGTGCCAGTAGTATGGGGCGGAACACTGAAGCTTTCTTT
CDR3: CASSMGRNTEAFF

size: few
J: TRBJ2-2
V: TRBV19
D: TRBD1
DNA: TGTGCCAGTAGTGGGACAGGGGGCCGTACCGGGGAGCTGTTTTTT
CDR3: CASSGTGGRTGELFF

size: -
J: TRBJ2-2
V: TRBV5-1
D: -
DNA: TGCGCCAGCAGCTTGGGGTGGGAAGCCGGGGAGCTGTTTTTT
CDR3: CASSLGWEAGELFF

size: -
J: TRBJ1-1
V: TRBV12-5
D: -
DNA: TGTGCTAGTGGTTTAGGCCGACAAGCTTTCTTT
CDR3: CASGLGRQAFF

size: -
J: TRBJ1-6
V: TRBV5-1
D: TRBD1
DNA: TGCGCCACCTTAATCCGACAGGGCCCCTATAATTCACCCCTCCACTTT
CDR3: CATLIRQGPYNSPLHF

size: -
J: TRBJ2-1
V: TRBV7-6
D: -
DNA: TGTGCCAGCAGCTCGAGGGTAAGCTCCTACAATGAGCAGTTCTTC
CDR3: CASSSRVSSYNEQFF

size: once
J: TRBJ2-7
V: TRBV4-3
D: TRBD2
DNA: TGCGCCAGCAGCCGTACGGGAGGGGGCGAGCAGTACTTC
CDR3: CASSRTGGGEQYF